Presented here are 9 T cell receptor beta chains from one specimen sequenced in a study of blood T cell repertoires in COVID-19. Only in-frame clones appear in the TCRdb table, and some are missing; sequencing was by immunoSEQ multiplex PCR. The sample lists roughly 200,000 clones, roughly 87% occurring once. What was sequenced was peripheral blood. The receptors come from a woman aged 60-75 years with COVID-19, enrolled during active disease.

The V gene is TRBV5-1, the J gene TRBJ2-1, with 10 nucleotides matching TRBD2. After removal of 0 bases from V and 5 bases from J, the junction contained 8 bases not matched to a gene. The CDR3 is 17 residues long. The germline gives CDR1 SGHRS, CDR2 YFSETQ. The chain's CDR3 is CASSLVIAGGLNNEQFF. For the CDR3, the DNA is TGCGCCAGCAGCTTGGTAATAGCGGGGGGCCTGAACAATGAGCAGTTCTTC.

The chain employs TRBV24-1 and TRBJ2-7; D is possibly TRBD1 (5 bases). Germline loops: CDR1 KGHDR, CDR2 SFDVKD. This CDR3 has 13 residues. Trimming took off 7 bases at V and 5 bases at J, with 14 bases between the two ends. The CDR3 DNA reads TGTGCCACCAGGCGACAGCGACGGCACGAGCAGTACTTC. This encodes CATRRQRRHEQYF.

The chain is built from TRBV6-5 and TRBJ1-2; a possible D gene is TRBD1 (5 bases). The CDR3 extends over 13 amino acids. Germline CDR1 MNHEY, CDR2 SVGAGI. V shed 5 bases and J shed 4 bases, with 11 bases lying between them. The CDR3 DNA sequence: TGTGCCAGCAGTATTGGGGCAGTCTATGGCTACACCTTC. This encodes CASSIGAVYGYTF.

This clone was recorded a few times. This rearrangement joins TRBV6-5 to TRBJ1-1; 7 bases are shared with TRBD1. CDR1 and CDR2 from the germline V gene are MNHEY and SVGAGI. The CDR3 has 14 residues. J lost 1 base, V lost 5 bases, and 4 bases had no gene match. The CDR3, as DNA: TGTGCCAGCAGTCCAGGGACAGCGAACACTGAAGCTTTCTTT. Residues: CASSPGTANTEAFF.

CDR3 nucleotide sequence: TGCGCCAGCAGCCAAGATGGACTAGTCGGCTCCGTAGTGGAGACCCAGTACTTC. Protein product: CASSQDGLVGSVVETQYF. V usage is TRBV4-1 and J usage is TRBJ2-5; TRBD2 agrees at 7 bases. Unmatched junction bases numbered 15, after V lost 0 bases and J lost 5 bases. Looked up from germline, CDR1 is MGHRA and CDR2 is YSYEKL. This CDR3 is built from 18 residues.

The V gene is TRBV7-2, the J gene TRBJ1-3; D gene unclear. The CDR3 loop spans 12 amino acids. Trimming removed 5 bases at V and 8 bases at J, with 10 bases between. CDR1 and CDR2 from the germline V gene are SGHTA and FQGNSA. This chain's CDR3 is CASSARGDTIYF. CDR3 sequence (DNA): TGTGCCAGCAGCGCCCGCGGGGACACCATATATTTT.

The rearrangement joins TRBV7-2 to TRBJ2-2, with 7 positions matching TRBD2. The V gene end was trimmed by 5 bases and the J gene end by 6 bases; junction bases not matched to a gene: 9. The CDR3 runs 15 residues. Germline V gives CDR1 SGHTA, CDR2 FQGNSA. The CDR3 loop is CASSPQGGAAGELFF. Here the CDR3 DNA reads TGTGCCAGCAGCCCCCAGGGAGGGGCCGCCGGGGAGCTGTTTTTT.

The CDR3 loop is CASSLWTGQETQYF. For the CDR3, the DNA is TGTGCCAGCAGCCTGTGGACAGGACAAGAGACCCAGTACTTC. The chain uses TRBV5-6 and TRBJ2-5, with 7 bases matching TRBD1. V trimming: 4 bases; J trimming: 2 bases; junction bases outside the gene matches: 5. The germline gives CDR1 SGHDT, CDR2 YYEEEE. This CDR3 is built from 14 residues.

The chain carries TRBV21-1 and TRBJ2-7; the D segment call TRBD2 is taken from the table without a DNA check. TRBV21-1 is classified as a pseudogene. The CDR3 covers 15 residues. In nucleotides, the CDR3 is TGTGCCAGCAGCAAAGTGGGCGGGAGGGCGACCGAGCAGTACTTC. Its translation is CASSKVGGRATEQYF.